This T cell receptor beta chain was recovered during a study of shared clonotypes between healthy human individuals. On the study more broadly: The study enrolled a couple of women and a few men aged 18 to 49. Study-level results: Sharing across a few donors was seen in roughly 5% of naive CD4 clonotypes. Estimated richness values were generally larger in naive subsets than in memory subsets.

Note on this clone: Its antigen is as yet unknown.

Deep was the level at which the assay was run. Assay: immunoSEQ multiplex PCR; the TCRdb copy retains only in-frame clones and omits some. The sample yields about 2.3 million clones, roughly 90% seen once. The sequence derives from a man between 18 and 29 years old in good health. Some clones in this sample may be carry-over from other donors' samples. The source material was naive CD4+ T cells from PBMCs. Specified subset: CD45RA+ positively selected.

CDR3 in DNA: TGTGCCAGCAGTACTAGGACAGGGCCTAATGAAAAACTGTTTTTT. Protein: CASSTRTGPNEKLFF. The chain is built from TRBV27 and TRBJ1-4, with 8 bases identical to TRBD1. With V trimmed by 5 bases and J by 3 bases, 5 bases remained unmatched. This CDR3 is built from 15 residues. The germline gives CDR1 MNHEY, CDR2 SMNVEV (reference sequence).